The 7 T cell receptor beta chains reported below all come from one sample, sequenced in a study of blood T cells in healthy people across ages (dated by TCRdb to the mid-2010s). The method was 5' RACE. TCRdb lists the instrument as Illumina HiSeq 2500. The second PCR ran for roughly 7 to 11 cycles and used a J-beta primer mix along with a sample-barcoded 5' primer. TCRdb's own reprocessing of the public reads used fastp at Q25 and MiXCR and kept productive beta chains. Each record represents a unique CDR3 protein, reported with the most common genes and DNA among its rows. Within this sample are some 760,000 distinct CDR3 sequences, with around a quarter of them counted one time only. Of the sample, more than 8.5% falls within the top ten clones. Separately, the same data were catalogued under a study of T cells of mothers and their children.

Sequencing was carried out using blood. The receptors originated from a boy between 10 and 17 years old in good health.

This clonotype was picked up a small number of times. The chain has TRBV20-1 and TRBJ1-4; TRBD1 is a possible D gene (6 bases). This CDR3 is 13 amino acids long. CDR1 DFQATT and CDR2 SNEGSKA come from the germline V gene (reference sequence). V lost 5 bases to trimming and J lost 4 bases, with 11 bases between them. The CDR3 coding sequence is TGCAGTGCTCCCACAGGGATTAATGAAAAACTGTTTTTT. Its protein is CSAPTGINEKLFF.

This clonotype was detected a few times. The chain links TRBV4-3 to TRBJ1-1, with D tentatively TRBD1 (6 bases). V was shortened by 0 bases and J by 8 bases, with 13 bases between the two germline ends. Germline values: CDR1 LGHNA, CDR2 YSLEER. The CDR3 is 14 residues long. The CDR3 DNA reads as TGCGCCAGCAGCCAAGATCTTATTGGACAGGAAGCTTTCTTT. This codes for CASSQDLIGQEAFF.

This clonotype was seen more than once but under ten times. The genes are TRBV3-1 and TRBJ2-7; D gene unclear. CDR3 length equals 14 residues. Per germline, CDR1 LGHDT and CDR2 YNNKEL (reference sequence). The ends were cut back, 4 bases at V and 4 bases at J, with 14 bases in the middle. As DNA, the CDR3 is TGTGCCAGCAGCCCTATGCGCGGTACTTACGAGCAGTACTTC. It is translated as CASSPMRGTYEQYF.

The chain has TRBV19 and TRBJ2-1; D is undetermined. The DNA end is a closer match to TRBJ2-5, so the J assignment may be wrong. The germline gives CDR1 LNHDA, CDR2 SQIVND (reference sequence). CDR3 length: 13 residues. CDR3 protein: CASRAPPEQTQYF. Written as DNA, the CDR3 is TGTGCCAGCCGTGCCCCTCCGGAACAGACCCAGTACTTC.

Here the CDR3 DNA reads TGTGCCATTGCAGGGGACTCCTACGAGCAGTACTTC. It is translated as CAIAGDSYEQYF. V is TRBV7-9 and J is TRBJ2-7; D is possibly TRBD1 (6 bases). CDR1 is SEHNR and CDR2 is FQNEAQ in the germline V gene (reference sequence). The germline V and J ends were trimmed by 10 bases and 0 bases, with 10 bases remaining between them. The CDR3 contains 12 residues.

This chain uses TRBV15 with TRBJ1-6, with D unclear. CDR1 and CDR2 from the germline V gene are LNHNV and YYDKDF (reference sequence). The CDR3 is 15 amino acids. Trimming removed 0 bases from V and 7 bases from J, with 10 bases in between. For the CDR3, the DNA is TGTGCCACCAGCAGAGATGAACGGAACAATTCACCCCTCCACTTT. It translates to CATSRDERNNSPLHF.

The chain uses TRBV29-1 and TRBJ2-3; possible D gene TRBD1, 5 bases. Trimming stripped 7 bases from V and 0 bases from J, with 11 bases between. The germline gives CDR1 SQVTM, CDR2 ANQGSEA. This CDR3 is 13 amino acids long. CDR3 loop: CSADSTSTDTQYF. The CDR3 nucleotides are TGCAGCGCCGACAGTACTAGCACAGATACGCAGTATTTT.